The 32 T cell receptor beta chains in this list originate from one sample, sequenced in a study of blood T cell repertoires in COVID-19. The assay was immunoSEQ multiplex PCR, and TCRdb's table has in-frame clones only and misses some. The sample gives about 180,000 clones, approximately 83% of which show up once; 3% to 3.5% is in the top ten. The specimen was peripheral blood. Receptors originate from a man between 60 and 75 years old with acute or convalescent COVID-19.

The chain employs TRBV5-1 and TRBJ2-5, with 11 bases that match TRBD1. Trimming removed 3 bases from V and 5 bases from J; junction bases left unmatched: 6. Germline loops: CDR1 SGHRS, CDR2 YFSETQ. CDR3 length: 15 amino acids. CDR3 bases: TGCGCCAGCAGCTACGGGACAGGGGGTGGGGAGACCCAGTACTTC. Encoded protein: CASSYGTGGGETQYF.

The CDR3 protein is CATSRQSPGGRKEKLFF. CDR3 sequence (DNA): TGTGCCACCAGCAGACAATCGCCCGGGGGGCGGAAAGAAAAACTGTTTTTT. The genes are TRBV15 and TRBJ1-4, with a weak D call TRBD1 (6 bases). Germline CDR1 is LNHNV and CDR2 is YYDKDF (reference sequence). This CDR3 is 17 amino acids long. The V end lost 2 bases, the J end lost 8 bases, and 21 bases lay between the germline ends.

This chain joins TRBV28 and TRBJ2-7; 8 nucleotides agree with TRBD2. Unmatched junction bases numbered 5, after V lost 2 bases and J lost 2 bases. There are 15 residues in the CDR3. In germline, CDR1 is MDHEN, CDR2 SYDVKM. The CDR3 coding sequence is TGTGCCAGCAGTTTAACCCTAGCGGGTACCTACGAGCAGTACTTC. It encodes CASSLTLAGTYEQYF.

V is TRBV19 and J is TRBJ1-5; 8 nucleotides line up with TRBD1. V shed 5 bases, J shed 1 base, and the junction held 7 bases outside the gene matches. The germline gives CDR1 LNHDA, CDR2 SQIVND (reference sequence). CDR3 length: 16 residues. CDR3 in amino acids: CASSPGQGGSNQPQHF. The CDR3 DNA is TGTGCCAGTAGTCCCGGACAGGGAGGAAGCAATCAGCCCCAGCATTTT.

The chain recombines TRBV2 with TRBJ1-2; weak D call: TRBD1 (5 bases). V dropped 6 bases and J dropped 4 bases, with 15 bases sitting between them. Looked up from germline, CDR1 is SNHLY and CDR2 is FYNNEI. CDR3 length: 14 amino acids. The CDR3 spells CASSPSGAAYGYTF. The CDR3 DNA is TGTGCCAGCAGCCCAAGCGGGGCAGCCTATGGCTACACCTTC.

J is TRBJ1-2 and V is TRBV19; 7 nucleotides align to TRBD1. This CDR3 region has 13 residues. The V and J ends lost 6 bases and 7 bases, in that order; junction bases with no gene match: 8. Germline-derived CDR1 and CDR2 are LNHDA and SQIVND (reference sequence). The CDR3 loop is CASSNEPGGGYTF. For the CDR3, the DNA is TGTGCCAGTAGCAACGAACCAGGGGGTGGCTACACCTTC.

V usage is TRBV6-5 and J usage is TRBJ1-5; D gene unclear. Germline V lookup: CDR1 MNHEY, CDR2 SVGAGI. V dropped 5 bases and J dropped 3 bases, with 11 bases sitting between them. The CDR3 runs 14 residues. CDR3 in amino acids: CASSLSGDNQPQHF. The CDR3 DNA is TGTGCCAGCAGTCTCTCCGGGGACAATCAGCCCCAGCATTTT.

In its sample, this clone was seen a few times. The V gene is TRBV3-1 (or the pseudogene TRBV3-2), the J gene TRBJ2-1, with D uncertain. The CDR3 extends over 15 amino acids. Trimming removed 1 base at V and 6 bases at J, with 13 bases between. Germline V gene lookup returns CDR1 LGHDT and CDR2 YNNKEL (reference sequence). The chain's CDR3 is CASSQGNLVGNEQFF. The CDR3 DNA sequence: TGTGCCAGCAGCCAAGGCAATCTAGTAGGCAATGAGCAGTTCTTC.

The rearrangement links TRBV6-2 or TRBV6-3 to TRBJ2-7; 12 bases match TRBD2. The germline V gene encodes CDR1 MNHEY and CDR2 SVGEGT. V lost 6 bases to trimming and J lost 1 base; unmatched junction nucleotides: 7. CDR3 size: 16 residues. The chain's CDR3 is CASSSNGLAGSYEQYF. For the CDR3, the DNA is TGTGCCAGCAGCTCTAACGGACTAGCGGGATCCTACGAGCAGTACTTC.

V usage is TRBV28 and J usage is TRBJ1-2; TRBD1 might be the D (5 bases). V gave up 3 bases and J gave up 5 bases, with 13 bases separating them. The CDR3 spans 14 residues. CDR1 is MDHEN and CDR2 is SYDVKM in the germline V gene. The CDR3 DNA follows: TGTGCCAGCAGTTTCGCAGGGCTACCATATGGCTACACCTTC. Its protein is CASSFAGLPYGYTF.

The gene calls are TRBV2 and TRBJ2-3, with 9 bases fitting TRBD1. The V gene's germline CDR1 is SNHLY and CDR2 FYNNEI. The CDR3 runs 16 residues. The J segment lost 7 bases and the V segment lost 5 bases, leaving 13 bases of the junction unmatched. DNA of the CDR3: TGTGCCAGCAGTCTCATCGTAGGACAGGGGCCAAATACGCAGTATTTT. This sequence encodes CASSLIVGQGPNTQYF.

This chain uses TRBV6-5 with TRBJ1-4, with 7 bases fitting TRBD1. CDR1 and CDR2 from the germline V gene are MNHEY and SVGAGI. The CDR3 covers 13 residues. J gave up 6 bases and V 8 bases, and 6 bases lay outside the gene matches. In nucleotides, the CDR3 is TGTGCCAGCGGGGCACAGGGGTATGAAAAACTGTTTTTT. Translating gives CASGAQGYEKLFF.

The chain combines TRBV9 with TRBJ1-2; 9 positions agree with TRBD1. CDR1 is SGDLS, CDR2 YYNGEE, per germline. The CDR3 length is 14 residues. V lost 7 bases and J lost 6; bases outside the gene matches: 10. The DNA of the CDR3 is TGTGCCAGCCGGCGCGACAGGGGGTCCGATGGCTACACCTTC. It is translated as CASRRDRGSDGYTF.

The rearrangement links TRBV28 to TRBJ2-1, with a possible D match to TRBD1 (6 bases). V shed 5 bases and J shed 5 bases, with 16 bases lying between them. Germline V lookup: CDR1 MDHEN, CDR2 SYDVKM. The CDR3 has 15 residues. The CDR3 spells CASSRTGYNHNEQFF. Here the CDR3 DNA reads TGTGCCAGCAGTCGTACAGGGTACAACCACAATGAGCAGTTCTTC. Using reference TRBV28 and TRBJ2-1 for the parts outside the CDR3, the full variable domain is DVKVTQSSRYLVKRTGEKVFLECVQDMDHENMFWYRQDPGLGLRLIYFSYDVKMKEKGDIPEGYSVSREKKERFSLILESASTNQTSMYLCASSRTGYNHNEQFFGPGTRLTVL.

In the case of this clone: Within the sample, other DNA sequences also encode this same CDR3. This chain joins TRBV3-1 (or the pseudogene TRBV3-2) and TRBJ1-5, with D unresolved. V gave up 2 bases and J gave up 3 bases, with 11 bases separating them. The CDR3 sequence is 15 residues long. Germline V gives CDR1 LGHDT, CDR2 YNNKEL (reference sequence). DNA for the CDR3: TGTGCCAGCAGCCAAAACCGGGTTACCAATCAGCCCCAGCATTTT. Translating gives CASSQNRVTNQPQHF.

The chain is built from TRBV23-1 and TRBJ2-2, with 10 nucleotides matching TRBD1. TRBV23-1 qualifies as an ORF whose function is uncertain. This CDR3 has 20 residues. The V segment lost 0 bases and the J segment 0 bases; nucleotides outside the gene matches: 10. The CDR3 nucleotides read TGCGCCAGCAGTCAATCGGACAGGGGGAGGGCTAGCCCGAACACCGGGGAGCTGTTTTTT. This codes for CASSQSDRGRASPNTGELFF.

This chain uses TRBV15 with TRBJ2-7; 10 bases map to TRBD1. The V gene end was trimmed by 5 bases and the J gene end by 6 bases; junction bases not matched to a gene: 7. This CDR3 contains 14 residues. Germline assignment: CDR1 LNHNV and CDR2 YYDKDF (reference sequence). This chain's CDR3 is CATSPDRGQGEQYF. Here the CDR3 DNA reads TGTGCCACCAGCCCAGACAGGGGGCAGGGCGAGCAGTACTTC.

The genes are TRBV2 and TRBJ2-7, with D possibly TRBD1 on 5 matching bases. Trimming cost V 4 bases and J 5 bases, with 18 bases left between them. Germline values: CDR1 SNHLY, CDR2 FYNNEI. CDR3 size: 15 residues. The CDR3: CASSVVQGEIHEQYF. CDR3 DNA: TGTGCCAGCAGTGTCGTGCAGGGCGAGATTCACGAGCAGTACTTC.

This chain uses TRBV18 with TRBJ2-5, with 12 bases identical to TRBD1. The CDR3 is 16 amino acids. In germline, CDR1 is KGHSH, CDR2 LQKENI. The V gene end was trimmed by 3 bases and the J gene end by 5 bases; junction bases not matched to a gene: 7. The CDR3 bases are TGTGCCAGCTCACCGGGGACAGGGGGCGCGAGGGAGACCCAGTACTTC. Protein product: CASSPGTGGARETQYF.

This chain links TRBV27 with TRBJ2-5, with TRBD2 identical over 8 bases. Germline V gene lookup returns CDR1 MNHEY and CDR2 SMNVEV (reference sequence). The CDR3 extends over 13 amino acids. V dropped 10 bases and J dropped 4; count of bases not matched to a gene: 8. CDR3 region: CATGRGAGETQYF. CDR3 in DNA: TGTGCCACCGGGAGGGGGGCAGGAGAGACCCAGTACTTC.

Only one count was recorded for this clone. The rearrangement uses TRBV9 and TRBJ2-3, with 9 positions matching TRBD1. CDR1 SGDLS and CDR2 YYNGEE come from the germline V gene. The trim removed 4 bases at V and 4 bases at J, leaving 7 bases unmatched. There are 15 residues in the CDR3. CDR3 region: CASSQGQGNADTQYF. In DNA, the CDR3 is TGTGCCAGCAGCCAGGGACAGGGTAACGCAGATACGCAGTATTTT.

This sequence joins TRBV29-1 and TRBJ2-1; TRBD2 matches 11 bases. V dropped 6 bases and J dropped 6; count of bases not matched to a gene: 7. This CDR3 has 14 residues. Germline V gene data show CDR1 as SQVTM and CDR2 as ANQGSEA. In nucleotides, the CDR3 is TGCAGCGTCAAGACTAGCGGGGCGCTCAATGAGCAGTTCTTC. Encoded protein: CSVKTSGALNEQFF.

V is TRBV3-1 (or the pseudogene TRBV3-2) and J is TRBJ2-5; 11 bases map to TRBD2. The CDR3 totals 15 residues. The germline gives CDR1 LGHDT, CDR2 YNNKEL (reference sequence). After removal of 4 bases from V and 1 base from J, the junction contained 2 bases not matched to a gene. The CDR3 spells CASSRLAGFQETQYF. The CDR3, as DNA: TGTGCCAGCAGCCGACTAGCGGGATTCCAAGAGACCCAGTACTTC.

V usage is TRBV4-1 and J usage is TRBJ2-1; TRBD2 matches at 10 bases. The V gene end was trimmed by 4 bases and the J gene end by 0 bases; junction bases not matched to a gene: 6. This CDR3 comprises 17 residues. Germline V gives CDR1 MGHRA, CDR2 YSYEKL. The CDR3 protein is CASSRSSSGSSYNEQFF. Here the CDR3 DNA reads TGCGCCAGCAGCCGTTCCTCTAGCGGGAGCTCCTACAATGAGCAGTTCTTC.

This chain joins TRBV6-5 and TRBJ2-5; tentative D call: TRBD2 (6 bases). The V and J ends lost 1 base and 4 bases respectively, with 13 bases between them. The CDR3 is 15 residues long. In germline, CDR1 is MNHEY, CDR2 SVGAGI. CDR3 nucleotides: TGTGCCAGCAGTTACTTAGCGACTAGGGGAGAGACCCAGTACTTC. It is translated as CASSYLATRGETQYF.

The chain is built from TRBV3-1 (or the pseudogene TRBV3-2) and TRBJ2-5; a weak D match, TRBD2 (6 bases). The length of the CDR3 is 16 residues. CDR1 is LGHDT, CDR2 YNNKEL, per germline (reference sequence). V shed 4 bases and J shed 2 bases, with 17 bases lying between them. CDR3 bases: TGTGCCAGCAGCCCGGCGTTTGGGCGGGGTCAAGAGACCCAGTACTTC. Protein sequence: CASSPAFGRGQETQYF.

The chain recombines TRBV7-9 with TRBJ2-5, with 9 bases fitting TRBD1. V trimming: 5 bases; J trimming: 4 bases; junction bases outside the gene matches: 5. Per the germline V gene, CDR1 is SEHNR and CDR2 is FQNEAQ (reference sequence). This CDR3 is built from 14 residues. CDR3 sequence reads: CASSQQTGGETQYF. The CDR3 DNA follows: TGTGCCAGCAGCCAACAGACAGGGGGAGAGACCCAGTACTTC. The variable domain in full, with the rest retrieved from reference TRBV7-9 and TRBJ2-5, is DTGVSQNPRHKITKRGQNVTFRCDPISEHNRLYWYRQTLGQGPEFLTYFQNEAQLEKSRLLSDRFSAERPKGSFSTLEIQRTEQGDSAMYLCASSQQTGGETQYFGPGTRLLVL.

The CDR3 is CASSLGGLGSYGYTF. Here the CDR3 DNA reads TGTGCCAGCAGCTTAGGAGGATTGGGGAGCTATGGCTACACCTTC. The chain carries TRBV11-2 and TRBJ1-2; the D is unclear. Between the trimmed V and J ends, which lost 1 base and 4 bases, there was a span of 13 bases. The CDR3 runs to 15 residues. Looked up from germline, CDR1 is SGHAT and CDR2 is FQNNGV.

This chain links TRBV27 with TRBJ2-1; D is possibly TRBD2 (6 bases). Germline V gives CDR1 MNHEY, CDR2 SMNVEV (reference sequence). The ends were cut back, 5 bases at V and 10 bases at J, with 15 bases in the middle. CDR3 length: 13 amino acids. CDR3 sequence reads: CASSTTSPGEQFF. CDR3 nucleotides: TGTGCCAGCAGTACAACTAGCCCCGGCGAGCAGTTCTTC.

V is TRBV27 and J is TRBJ2-3; 8 bases align to TRBD1. Per the germline V gene, CDR1 is MNHEY and CDR2 is SMNVEV (reference sequence). Germline trimming cut 6 bases from V and 3 bases from J; bases unmatched to any gene: 11. The CDR3 is 16 amino acids. The CDR3 bases are TGTGCCAGCAGCCTTGGACAGGGTGGGGGTACAGATACGCAGTATTTT. Its translation is CASSLGQGGGTDTQYF.

V gene TRBV10-1 combines with J gene TRBJ1-2; D is perhaps TRBD1 (5 bases). The germline CDR1 and CDR2 sequences are WNHNN and SYGVQD (reference sequence). V was pared by 3 bases and J by 2 bases, with 16 bases between. This CDR3 region has 16 residues. The CDR3 spells CASSEFERDGNYGYTF. In DNA form, the CDR3 reads TGCGCCAGCAGTGAATTTGAGCGGGACGGGAACTATGGCTACACCTTC.

The chain carries TRBV6-5 and TRBJ2-7; D may be TRBD2 (5 bases). Germline values: CDR1 MNHEY, CDR2 SVGAGI. V was clipped by 4 bases and J by 3 bases, with 16 bases between them. There are 15 residues in the CDR3. In DNA form, the CDR3 reads TGTGCCAGCAGTTCCACCAGGAGGCGGGTCTACGAGCAGTACTTC. This gives the protein CASSSTRRRVYEQYF.